This TCR beta chain was recovered during a study of T cell clonality in common variable immunodeficiency. Study-wide results and caveats: Fewer deletions and N-nucleotide insertions were reportedly seen in common variable immunodeficiency TCR beta sequences. Compared with controls, CVID subjects had fewer shared TCRbeta clones. T cell subpopulation sequencing would be needed to explain CVID clonality.

Sequencing input was equivalent genomic DNA from CVID and controls. Here immunoSEQ multiplex PCR was the method, and the copy in TCRdb shows in-frame clones only, minus some. The sample is made up of about 44,000 clones, none counted only once. The germline V gene has CDR1 SGHDT and CDR2 YYEEEE. The CDR3 consists of 15 residues. The V gene lost 0 bases and the J gene lost 6 bases, with 13 bases spanning the gap. Ten or more counts support this clone. Its antigen is undetermined. The read comes to an end 3 residues before the CDR3 does, leaving the germline J gene to fill in the end. The source of this sequence is a person aged 18-69 years in good health. The V call is TRBV5-6, the J call TRBJ1-3; D is unclear. Sequencing was done on a sample of peripheral blood mononuclear cells. Here the CDR3 reads CASSLGAGVVNTIYF. Incomplete CDR3 DNA: TGTGCCAGCAGCTTGGGAGCGGGAGTCGTAAACACC.